This entry features one TCR beta chain sequence. Its specificity is unknown. Only CD45RO-negative cells positively selected for CCR7 counted as naive CD8 cells, so terminally differentiated effector memory CD45RA+ cells were excluded. This record belongs to a study of shared clonotypes between healthy human individuals. Study-wide points: Limitation of the genetic and exposure-history diversity represented came from the few donors.

TCRdb's copy holds only in-frame clones and misses some; the assay was immunoSEQ multiplex PCR. The sample shows hundreds of thousands of clones, 85% to 95% of them seen only once. V shed 7 bases and J shed 1 base, with 31 bases lying between them. The germline gives CDR1 MDHEN, CDR2 SYDVKM. The CDR3 is 20 amino acids. The sequencing sample was made of naive CD8+ T cells sorted from blood. The V and J genes are TRBV28 and TRBJ1-1; possible D gene TRBD1, 5 bases. This receptor was identified in a woman in her 30s in good health. CDR3 DNA sequence: TGTGCCAGCACCCTTATCCATGATTCCAGGGAGGGGTGGGGGAACACTGAAGCTTTCTTT. Its translation: CASTLIHDSREGWGNTEAFF.